A single sample gave rise to the 32 T cell receptor beta chains below, sequenced in a study of STAT5B mutations in CD4+ large granular lymphocyte leukemia. Repertoires were generated with immunoSEQ multiplex PCR, while TCRdb's copy carries only in-frame clones and drops some. The sample lists approximately 21,000 clones; about four fifths were seen once. The sequencing input was CD4+ T cells from blood buffy coats. Source of these receptors: a human donor in good health.

The chain employs TRBV18 and TRBJ2-5; D not resolved. From germline, CDR1 is KGHSH and CDR2 LQKENI. Trimming shortened V by 3 bases and J by 2 bases, and 4 bases separated the two germline ends. This CDR3 is 12 amino acids long. The CDR3 DNA reads as TGTGCCAGCTCACCGTCACAAGAGACCCAGTACTTC. This codes for CASSPSQETQYF.

The genes are TRBV10-3 and TRBJ2-7; tentative D call: TRBD1 (5 bases). CDR1 ENHRY and CDR2 SYGVKD come from the germline V gene. This CDR3 contains 13 residues. V gave up 4 bases and J gave up 7 bases, with 14 bases separating them. The CDR3 DNA sequence: TGTGCCATCAGTGTCAGGGTGTTGGAGGAGCAGTACTTC. Translating gives CAISVRVLEEQYF.

In nucleotides, the CDR3 is TGTGCCTGGAGCCCGCGGGGGACAAGGGGCCGTCCCCAGCATTTT. This gives the protein CAWSPRGTRGRPQHF. V usage is TRBV30 and J usage is TRBJ1-5; the D gene is possibly TRBD1 (6 bases). Germline CDR1 GTSNPN, CDR2 SVGIG (reference sequence). Deletions cut 3 bases from V and 10 bases from J, with 22 bases between. This CDR3 comprises 15 residues.

The V call is TRBV11-1, the J call TRBJ2-7, with D possibly matching TRBD2 (6 bases). The CDR3 sequence is 14 residues long. Germline V lookup: CDR1 SGHAT, CDR2 FQDESV (reference sequence). The V end was cut by 2 bases, the J end by 0 bases, with 8 bases between. The CDR3 region is CASSLRESSYEQYF. The CDR3 nucleotides are TGTGCCAGCAGCTTACGGGAGAGCTCCTACGAGCAGTACTTC. The whole variable domain, filled in from reference TRBV11-1 and TRBJ2-7, reads EAEVAQSPRYKITEKSQAVAFWCDPISGHATLYWYRQILGQGPELLVQFQDESVVDDSQLPKDRFSAERLKGVDSTLKIQPAELGDSAMYLCASSLRESSYEQYFGPGTRLTVT.

The chain combines TRBV5-1 with TRBJ2-5; D possibly corresponds to TRBD1 (5 bases). Near its end, the DNA agrees better with TRBJ2-7, so the J call may be wrong. Germline lookup yields CDR1 SGHRS and CDR2 YFSETQ. The CDR3 length is 15 residues. The CDR3 loop is CASSLGPQESYEQYF. CDR3 sequence (DNA): TGCGCCAGCAGCTTGGGGCCACAGGAATCCTACGAGCAGTACTTC.

This rearrangement joins TRBV7-9 to TRBJ2-7; no clear D. The V gene's germline CDR1 is SEHNR and CDR2 FQNEAQ (reference sequence). The V end lost 2 bases, the J end lost 0 bases, and 8 bases lay between the germline ends. The CDR3 contains 14 residues. The CDR3 sequence is CASSLSRNSYEQYF. The DNA of the CDR3 is TGTGCCAGCAGCTTAAGTCGGAACTCCTACGAGCAGTACTTC.

This clone was seen a single time. The chain is built from TRBV5-5 and TRBJ2-7, with TRBD1 matching over 8 bases. The CDR3 spans 14 residues. CDR1 is SGHKS, CDR2 YYEKEE, per germline (reference sequence). The junction had 4 bases not matched to a gene; V was cut back by 2 bases and J by 3 bases. The CDR3, as DNA: TGTGCCAGCAGCTTACAGGGGGTTTACTACGAGCAGTACTTC. This gives the protein CASSLQGVYYEQYF.

This chain's CDR3 is CASSLQGGKYEQYF. CDR3 sequence (DNA): TGCGCCAGCAGCTTACAGGGGGGCAAGTACGAGCAGTACTTC. The J gene is TRBJ2-7, the V gene TRBV5-1; 8 bases are a match to TRBD1. J lost 4 bases, V lost 2 bases, and 5 bases had no gene match. The CDR3 has 14 amino acids. Looked up from germline, CDR1 is SGHRS and CDR2 is YFSETQ.

This clone was recorded only once. V is TRBV2 and J is TRBJ1-2; possibly TRBD1 for D (6 bases). V shed 2 bases and J shed 7 bases, with 11 bases lying between them. Germline V gene data show CDR1 as SNHLY and CDR2 as FYNNEI. The CDR3 sequence is 13 residues long. The CDR3: CASSESGEGGYTF. CDR3 coding DNA: TGTGCCAGCAGTGAATCAGGGGAAGGTGGCTACACCTTC.

In its sample, this clone was seen once. This chain joins TRBV10-2 and TRBJ1-3, with TRBD1 as a possible D gene (5 bases). The CDR3 length is 14 residues. The V gene lost 8 bases and the J gene lost 4 bases, with 15 bases spanning the gap. Germline V gene data show CDR1 as WSHSY and CDR2 as SAAADI. The chain's CDR3 is CASRGRGKGNTIYF. The CDR3 DNA sequence: TGCGCCAGCCGAGGAAGGGGTAAAGGAAACACCATATATTTT.

The genes are TRBV6-5 and TRBJ2-7; TRBD2 matches at 9 bases. The CDR3 runs to 15 residues. Germline CDR1 MNHEY, CDR2 SVGAGI. V gave up 6 bases and J gave up 4 bases; unmatched junction bases: 10. CDR3 DNA sequence: TGTGCCAGCAGCCGAGGTAGCGGGAGTTCGTACGAGCAGTACTTC. Its protein product is CASSRGSGSSYEQYF.

The V call is TRBV7-9, the J call TRBJ2-1, with D hard to call. The CDR3 is 14 residues long. V was trimmed by 5 bases and J by 2 bases, leaving 10 bases between them. Germline V CDR1 and CDR2: SEHNR, FQNEAQ (reference sequence). CDR3 bases: TGTGCCAGCAGCCAGTTTAGCACCTACAATGAGCAGTTCTTC. Translation gives CASSQFSTYNEQFF.

The rearrangement links TRBV7-9 to TRBJ1-2; possibly TRBD1 for D (5 bases). Germline V CDR1 and CDR2: SEHNR, FQNEAQ (reference sequence). This CDR3 region has 14 residues. V was clipped by 5 bases and J by 7 bases, with 17 bases between them. The CDR3 region is CASSQLGGSSGYTF. The DNA of the CDR3 is TGTGCCAGCAGCCAGCTCGGGGGGTCTAGTGGCTACACCTTC.

The CDR3 region is CASSVVGSSYEQYF. In DNA, the CDR3 is TGTGCCAGCAGCGTAGTGGGCAGCTCCTACGAGCAGTACTTC. The gene calls are TRBV9 and TRBJ2-7, with unresolved D. Trimming removed 0 bases from V and 0 bases from J, with 7 bases in between. CDR3 length: 14 amino acids. The germline V gene has CDR1 SGDLS and CDR2 YYNGEE.

The rearrangement links TRBV5-1 to TRBJ2-7; 11 bases are a match to TRBD2. V lost 4 bases, J lost 2 bases, and 11 bases stayed unmatched. This CDR3 contains 17 residues. Per germline, CDR1 SGHRS and CDR2 YFSETQ. CDR3 sequence reads: CASSPLAGGPQPYEQYF. CDR3 nucleotides: TGCGCCAGCAGCCCTCTAGCGGGAGGCCCACAGCCCTACGAGCAGTACTTC. Filled out from reference TRBV5-1 and TRBJ2-7, the complete variable domain reads KAGVTQTPRYLIKTRGQQVTLSCSPISGHRSVSWYQQTPGQGLQFLFEYFSETQRNKGNFPGRFSGRQFSNSRSEMNVSTLELGDSALYLCASSPLAGGPQPYEQYFGPGTRLTVT.

Only a few counts were recorded for this clone. The DNA of the CDR3 is TGTGCCAGCAGCCCGCAAACGGGCCTCCTCGACTATGGCTACACCTTC. The encoded protein is CASSPQTGLLDYGYTF. V and J are TRBV9 and TRBJ1-2; D is uncertain. Germline V CDR1 and CDR2: SGDLS, YYNGEE. V dropped 4 bases and J dropped 3 bases, with 19 bases sitting between them. CDR3 size: 16 residues. Full variable domain (rest looked up from reference TRBV9 and TRBJ1-2): DSGVTQTPKHLITATGQRVTLRCSPRSGDLSVYWYQQSLDQGLQFLIQYYNGEERAKGNILERFSAQQFPDLHSELNLSSLELGDSALYFCASSPQTGLLDYGYTFGSGTRLTVV.

The V call is TRBV21-1, the J call TRBJ2-7; TRBD2 is the table's D call, not checked against the DNA. TRBV21-1 is annotated as a pseudogene. The CDR3 loop spans 14 amino acids. The DNA of the CDR3 is TGTGCCAGCACGCGCGGGATTCCCTCCTACGAGCAGTACTTC. Its translation is CASTRGIPSYEQYF.

The chain carries TRBV11-3 and TRBJ1-5, with TRBD1 as a possible D gene (5 bases). The CDR3 consists of 17 residues. The germline gives CDR1 SGHNT, CDR2 YENEEA. Trimming took 2 bases from V and 0 from J, leaving 14 bases between them. CDR3 nucleotides: TGTGCCAGCAGCTTAAGGGGCGGACTTTATAGCAATCAGCCCCAGCATTTT. Protein product: CASSLRGGLYSNQPQHF.

V gene TRBV6-1 combines with J gene TRBJ2-5; the D call may be TRBD1 or TRBD2 (5 bases each). The CDR3 covers 14 residues. The V gene lost 6 bases and the J gene lost 5 bases, with 16 bases spanning the gap. From germline, CDR1 is MNHNS and CDR2 SASEGT. CDR3 in DNA: TGTGCCAGCAGCCGGGACGCCGGTCCGGAGACCCAGTACTTC. Translating gives CASSRDAGPETQYF.

The chain is built from TRBV5-5 and TRBJ2-2; tentatively, D is TRBD2 (5 bases). Germline CDR1 SGHKS, CDR2 YYEKEE (reference sequence). The V gene lost 3 bases and the J gene lost 7 bases, with 10 bases spanning the gap. The CDR3 is 13 residues long. The CDR3 DNA sequence: TGTGCCAGCAGCTCGGACTGGGGCGGGGAGCTGTTTTTT. It translates to CASSSDWGGELFF.

The chain recombines TRBV7-9 with TRBJ1-5, with a weak D call TRBD1 (6 bases). With 2 bases removed from V and 0 bases from J, the gap between germline ends came to 14 bases. Looked up from germline, CDR1 is SEHNR and CDR2 is FQNEAQ (reference sequence). This CDR3 is built from 17 residues. CDR3 DNA: TGTGCCAGCAGCTTAAACCGGCCAGGGGATAGCAATCAGCCCCAGCATTTT. It specifies CASSLNRPGDSNQPQHF.

The V and J genes are TRBV11-3 and TRBJ2-3; possibly TRBD1 for D (6 bases). This CDR3 has 14 amino acids. The germline gives CDR1 SGHNT, CDR2 YENEEA. The germline V and J ends were trimmed by 3 bases and 0 bases, with 7 bases remaining between them. In nucleotides, the CDR3 is TGTGCCAGCAGCTTGGGGGCTAGCACAGATACGCAGTATTTT. Protein product: CASSLGASTDTQYF.

V gene TRBV19 combines with J gene TRBJ1-1; no firm D call. Trimming removed 7 bases at V and 1 base at J, with 13 bases between. The germline gives CDR1 LNHDA, CDR2 SQIVND (reference sequence). This CDR3 is built from 14 residues. For the CDR3, the DNA is TGTGCCAGTACCCCCCGGGCGAAGAACACTGAAGCTTTCTTT. This translates into CASTPRAKNTEAFF.

The chain has TRBV7-3 and TRBJ2-2; tentative D call: TRBD2 (6 bases). The length of the CDR3 is 16 residues. V shed 7 bases and J shed 6 bases, with 21 bases lying between them. Germline-derived CDR1 and CDR2 are SGHTA and FQGTGA. CDR3 DNA: TGTGCCAGCACCCCCATTAAGGAGGGAGGACCCGGGGAGCTGTTTTTT. Its protein is CASTPIKEGGPGELFF.

This chain uses TRBV7-2 with TRBJ2-7, with TRBD2 identical over 7 bases. The germline gives CDR1 SGHTA, CDR2 FQGNSA. Trimming removed 4 bases from V and 9 bases from J; junction bases left unmatched: 6. The CDR3 loop spans 12 amino acids. This chain's CDR3 is CASSSTLAVQYF. CDR3 coding DNA: TGTGCCAGCAGCTCCACCCTAGCGGTGCAGTACTTC.

The chain combines TRBV27 with TRBJ2-7, with TRBD2 as a possible D gene (5 bases). The CDR3 has 14 residues. Germline V gene sequence: CDR1 MNHEY, CDR2 SMNVEV (reference sequence). Trimming took 5 bases from V and 7 from J, leaving 18 bases between them. The CDR3 nucleotides read TGTGCCAGCAGTCCCGAGTCCACCCGGGGAGAGCAGTACTTC. Translated, it gives CASSPESTRGEQYF.

V gene TRBV6-1 combines with J gene TRBJ1-1, with D possibly matching TRBD1 (5 bases). There are 13 residues in the CDR3. V lost 7 bases and J lost 3, with 12 bases in between. Germline assignment: CDR1 MNHNS and CDR2 SASEGT. The CDR3 reads CASIRGEDTEAFF. CDR3 nucleotide sequence: TGTGCCAGCATCCGGGGCGAGGACACTGAAGCTTTCTTT.

This sequence joins TRBV6-6 and TRBJ1-3; D unclear. The V gene lost 11 bases and the J gene lost 0 bases, with 11 bases spanning the gap. The CDR3 is 13 residues long. Germline CDR1 reads MNHNY; CDR2 reads SVGAGI (reference sequence). Here the CDR3 DNA reads TGTGCCCTTCTAGCTAGCTCTGGAAACACCATATATTTT. Protein product: CALLASSGNTIYF.

V and J are TRBV7-9 and TRBJ1-4; D not resolved. V lost 4 bases, J lost 5 bases, and 11 bases lay in between. The CDR3 totals 14 residues. Germline assignment: CDR1 SEHNR and CDR2 FQNEAQ (reference sequence). The CDR3 loop is CASSSGRINEKLFF. The CDR3 DNA is TGTGCCAGCAGCTCGGGGAGAATAAATGAAAAACTGTTTTTT.

The rearrangement uses TRBV29-1 and TRBJ2-5; tentative D call: TRBD2 (5 bases). The germline CDR1 and CDR2 sequences are SQVTM and ANQGSEA. The CDR3 loop spans 13 amino acids. Trimming stripped 7 bases from V and 0 bases from J, with 12 bases between. The CDR3 nucleotides are TGCAGCGCTTCCGGAGGCAACCAAGAGACCCAGTACTTC. Protein product: CSASGGNQETQYF.

This chain connects TRBV11-3 to TRBJ1-6, with a tentative D call TRBD1 (5 bases). The CDR3 sequence is 17 residues long. Germline CDR1 reads SGHNT; CDR2 reads YENEEA. Trimming pared 7 bases from V and 6 bases from J, leaving 22 bases between. The CDR3 here is CASTSYSVFGGNSPLHF. CDR3 DNA sequence: TGTGCCAGCACATCTTATAGCGTTTTCGGGGGTAATTCACCCCTCCACTTT.

The chain recombines TRBV7-9 with TRBJ2-7; TRBD1 or TRBD2 may be the D gene (5 bases each). CDR3 size: 16 residues. From germline, CDR1 is SEHNR and CDR2 FQNEAQ (reference sequence). Trimming removed 2 bases from V and 2 bases from J, with 16 bases in between. The CDR3 is CASSLSLAGTTYEQYF. The CDR3 coding sequence is TGTGCCAGCAGCTTATCCCTAGCAGGGACGACCTACGAGCAGTACTTC.